These T cell receptor beta chains were read from a single sample in a study of response to subunit inactivated influenza vaccine. MiXCR, run by TCRdb on the RT-PCR reads, gives a single entry per CDR3 protein. The sample includes 450,000 to 600,000 distinct CDR3 sequences, approximately 6.9% seen only once; the top ten take roughly 14%. This specimen consisted of PBMCs from blood, obtained less than 30 months after vaccination. The receptors were gathered from a man aged 50 to 69 who received an inactivated influenza vaccine. CDR3s include the opening cysteine and the closing phenylalanine or tryptophan. A D gene is named only where the DNA matches it firmly. Expanded clones get a size class; other rows say once, few or many, or leave the size out.

>TRBJ2-2|TRBV4-3|few|.
CASSQDFRNGELFF
TGCGCCAGCAGCCAAGATTTTAGGAACGGGGAGCTGTTTTTT
>TRBJ2-7|TRBV11-2|few|TRBD2
CASSLDLLAGGLDEQYF
TGTGCCAGCAGCTTAGACCTACTAGCGGGGGGGCTGGACGAGCAGTACTTC
>TRBJ1-4|TRBV10-3|.|.
CAISEFKLWDTTNEKLFF
TGTGCCATCAGTGAGTTTAAGTTGTGGGACACGACTAATGAAAAACTGTTTTTT
>TRBJ1-2|TRBV11-2|few|.
CASSPIGGRGYGYTF
TGTGCCAGCAGCCCAATAGGCGGGAGGGGGTATGGCTACACCTTC
>TRBJ2-3|TRBV29-1|.|.
CSVSSRDNTDTQYF
TGCAGCGTGTCCAGCCGGGACAACACAGATACGCAGTATTTT
>TRBJ2-7|TRBV29-1|many|.
CILKGRRYEQYF
TGCATCCTTAAGGGGAGACGCTACGAGCAGTACTTC
>TRBJ2-7|TRBV5-1|few|TRBD2
CASSTLAEDYEQYF
TGCGCCAGCAGCACCCTAGCGGAAGACTACGAGCAGTACTTC
>TRBJ2-7|TRBV7-2|.|.
CASSFYGGVSYEQYF
TGTGCCAGCAGCTTTTATGGGGGAGTGAGCTACGAGCAGTACTTC
>TRBJ2-1|TRBV20-1|many|TRBD2
CSARDPNSGRADEQFF
TGCAGTGCTAGAGATCCCAATAGCGGGAGGGCCGATGAGCAGTTCTTC
>TRBJ2-3|TRBV6-5|.|.
CASSYSRTVGFADTQYF
TGTGCCAGCAGTTACTCCAGAACTGTGGGTTTCGCAGATACGCAGTATTTT
>TRBJ2-2|TRBV9|.|TRBD1
CASSVGTAYTGELFF
TGTGCCAGCAGCGTTGGGACAGCATACACCGGGGAGCTGTTTTTT
>TRBJ1-5|TRBV20-1|.|.
CSARGSAGNNQPQHF
TGCAGTGCTAGAGGGTCCGCAGGGAACAATCAGCCCCAGCATTTT
>TRBJ1-6|TRBV18|few|TRBD1
CASSLLRPGQGHSPLHF
TGTGCCAGCTCACTTCTTCGACCGGGACAGGGCCATTCACCCCTCCACTTT
>TRBJ2-3|TRBV15|.|TRBD2
CATSRGHSGSTDTQYF
TGTGCCACCAGCAGGGGTCATAGCGGGAGCACAGATACGCAGTATTTT
>TRBJ1-2|TRBV20-1|few|TRBD1
CSAIHRDSSPNYGYTF
TGCAGTGCTATCCACCGGGACAGTTCCCCTAACTATGGCTACACCTTC
>TRBJ2-2|TRBV6-5|.|.
CASSYFRPAGTGELFF
TGTGCCAGCAGTTATTTTCGGCCCGCCGGGACCGGGGAGCTGTTTTTT
>TRBJ2-7|TRBV5-1|few|.
CASSGDPVAPSYEQYF
TGCGCCAGCAGCGGGGACCCGGTGGCCCCCTCCTACGAGCAGTACTTC
>TRBJ1-1|TRBV18|few|.
CASSPQAMNTEAFF
TGTGCCAGCTCACCACAGGCCATGAACACTGAAGCTTTCTTT
>TRBJ1-2|TRBV6-1|few|.
CASSEEGPLHGYTF
TGTGCCAGCAGTGAAGAGGGGCCCCTTCACGGCTACACCTTC
>TRBJ2-1|TRBV5-1|many|TRBD2
CASGLAGGPYDYNEQFF
TGCGCCAGCGGACTAGCGGGAGGGCCTTACGATTACAATGAGCAGTTCTTC
>TRBJ2-3|TRBV3-1|medium-sized|TRBD2
CASSQDSHFRRSGVTDTQYF
TGTGCCAGCAGCCAAGATTCCCATTTTCGCCGGAGCGGGGTCACAGATACGCAGTATTTT
>TRBJ1-2|TRBV9|many|TRBD1
CASSVAAGGKINYGYTF
TGTGCCAGCAGCGTAGCGGCAGGGGGCAAAATTAACTATGGCTACACCTTC
>TRBJ1-1|TRBV6-5|.|.
CASSYSPGVGTEAFF
TGTGCCAGCAGTTACTCGCCAGGGGTTGGCACTGAAGCTTTCTTT
>TRBJ1-2|TRBV4-2|.|TRBD1
CASSKTGTEVYGYTF
TGTGCCAGCAGCAAAACCGGGACAGAAGTTTATGGCTACACCTTC
>TRBJ1-5|TRBV20-1|.|.
CSAGRDRQPQHF
TGCAGTGCTGGCAGGGATCGTCAGCCCCAGCATTTT
>TRBJ1-6|TRBV11-2|many|TRBD1
CASSLVEARTGVPRTPLHF
TGTGCCAGCAGCTTGGTCGAAGCTAGGACAGGGGTGCCAAGGACACCCCTCCACTTT
>TRBJ1-6|TRBV4-3|many|.
CASSLGTPNNSPLHF
TGCGCCAGCAGCTTGGGTACCCCCAATAATTCACCCCTCCACTTT
>TRBJ1-6|TRBV7-2|.|TRBD1
CASSSGQGIYNSPLHF
TGTGCCAGCAGCTCGGGACAGGGTATATATAATTCACCCCTCCACTTT
>TRBJ1-6|TRBV7-9|many|TRBD1
CASTLPDRGYNSPLHF
TGTGCCAGCACCCTACCGGACAGGGGTTATAATTCACCCCTCCACTTT
>TRBJ2-5|TRBV10-3|many|.
CAIRGSRVDETQYF
TGTGCCATCAGGGGATCACGGGTGGATGAGACCCAGTACTTC
>TRBJ1-2|TRBV29-1|many|.
CSVEEGGGYGYTF
TGCAGCGTTGAAGAAGGGGGTGGCTATGGCTACACCTTC
>TRBJ1-5|TRBV12-3/TRBV12-4|many|TRBD1
CASRRDRGNQPQHF
TGTGCCAGCAGGAGGGACAGGGGCAATCAGCCCCAGCATTTT
>TRBJ1-4|TRBV7-9|many|TRBD1
CASSQGQLNEKLFF
TGTGCCAGCAGCCAGGGACAGCTAAATGAAAAACTGTTTTTT
>TRBJ1-1|TRBV20-1|many|.
CSARRWQANTEAFF
TGCAGTGCTAGAAGGTGGCAGGCGAACACTGAAGCTTTCTTT
>TRBJ1-4|TRBV7-8|few|.
CASSSYSATNEKLFF
TGTGCCAGCAGCTCCTACAGTGCAACTAATGAAAAACTGTTTTTT
>TRBJ2-1|TRBV7-9|many|.
CASTVSGARSYNEQFF
TGTGCCAGCACCGTTAGCGGCGCTCGCTCCTACAATGAGCAGTTCTTC
>TRBJ1-1|TRBV29-1|.|.
CSVEGAGSRKVAFF
TGCAGCGTTGAAGGGGCAGGCTCAAGGAAGGTAGCTTTCTTT
>TRBJ1-3|TRBV12-3/TRBV12-4|few|.
CASSLLSLGNTIYF
TGTGCCAGCAGTTTATTATCCCTCGGAAACACCATATATTTT
>TRBJ1-4|TRBV29-1|many|TRBD1
CSVRGQGTTNEKLFF
TGCAGCGTCCGGGGACAGGGGACAACTAATGAAAAACTGTTTTTT
>TRBJ1-2|TRBV7-9|few|.
CASSPAWGYTF
TGTGCCAGCAGCCCGGCCTGGGGCTACACCTTC
>TRBJ2-3|TRBV10-3|.|.
CAISDGGGGGLTDTQYF
TGTGCCATCAGTGACGGTGGGGGCGGGGGCCTTACGGATACGCAGTATTTT
>TRBJ1-2|TRBV12-3/TRBV12-4|few|TRBD1
CASRPTGTAVFYGYTF
TGTGCCAGCAGGCCTACCGGGACAGCAGTATTCTATGGCTACACCTTC